Listed below are T cell receptor beta chains from one sample, sequenced in a study of blood T cell repertoires in COVID-19. The method was immunoSEQ multiplex PCR; TCRdb's version includes in-frame clones alone and lacks a portion of them. The sample yields roughly 150,000 clones, 85% to 90% seen once. Sequenced: peripheral blood. All receptors come from a woman aged 40 to 50 with acute or convalescent COVID-19. CDR3s include the opening cysteine and the closing phenylalanine or tryptophan. The order of the fields is V gene, clone size, D gene, J gene, CDR3 protein, CDR3 DNA. A D gene is named only where the DNA matches it firmly. Clone size is shown for a subset of rows, as once, few, many or a class of expanded clone.

V: TRBV23-1; size: -; D: -; J: TRBJ2-3; CDR3: CASSQREADTQYF; DNA: TGCGCCAGCAGTCAAAGGGAGGCCGATACGCAGTATTTT
V: TRBV14; size: -; D: -; J: TRBJ2-1; CDR3: CASSQDYRRNEQFF; DNA: TGTGCCAGCAGCCAAGATTACCGGCGGAATGAGCAGTTCTTC
V: TRBV28; size: -; D: TRBD1; J: TRBJ1-2; CDR3: CASSPGQKNGYTF; DNA: TGTGCCAGCAGTCCGGGACAGAAAAATGGCTACACCTTC
V: TRBV2; size: -; D: TRBD1; J: TRBJ2-7; CDR3: CASSVRGNTYEQYF; DNA: TGTGCCAGCAGTGTCAGGGGGAACACCTACGAGCAGTACTTC
V: TRBV2; size: -; D: TRBD1; J: TRBJ2-3; CDR3: CASSVTGGTDTQYF; DNA: TGTGCCAGCAGCGTGACAGGGGGCACAGATACGCAGTATTTT
V: TRBV9; size: -; D: -; J: TRBJ1-2; CDR3: CASSAGAGTNYGYTF; DNA: TGTGCCAGCAGCGCAGGGGCCGGGACTAACTATGGCTACACCTTC
V: TRBV11-2; size: -; D: TRBD1; J: TRBJ2-2; CDR3: CASSDPGTGGHTGELFF; DNA: TGTGCCAGCAGCGATCCCGGGACAGGGGGTCACACCGGGGAGCTGTTTTTT
V: TRBV2; size: -; D: -; J: TRBJ2-6; CDR3: CASNRQGTFSGANVLTF; DNA: TGTGCCAGCAATAGGCAGGGCACTTTCTCTGGGGCCAACGTCCTGACTTTC
V: TRBV19; size: -; D: TRBD2; J: TRBJ2-2; CDR3: CASSPGLAAANTGELFF; DNA: TGTGCCAGTAGCCCCGGACTAGCTGCCGCGAACACCGGGGAGCTGTTTTTT
V: TRBV10-3; size: -; D: -; J: TRBJ1-6; CDR3: CAISDPVNGATYQQKLNSPLHF; DNA: TGTGCCATCAGTGACCCGGTCAATGGAGCGACTTATCAACAAAAATTAAATTCACCCCTCCACTTT
V: TRBV19; size: once; D: -; J: TRBJ1-5; CDR3: CASSIRGNSNQPQHF; DNA: TGTGCCAGTAGTATACGAGGGAATAGCAATCAGCCCCAGCATTTT
V: TRBV7-2; size: -; D: TRBD1; J: TRBJ2-7; CDR3: CASSMGTGGSYEQYF; DNA: TGTGCCAGCAGCATGGGGACAGGGGGCTCCTACGAGCAGTACTTC
V: TRBV5-5; size: once; D: -; J: TRBJ1-3; CDR3: CASSSFRAGDSGNTIYF; DNA: TGTGCCAGCAGCTCCTTTCGGGCGGGGGACTCTGGAAACACCATATATTTT
V: TRBV18; size: -; D: -; J: TRBJ2-2; CDR3: CASSPLQGTGELFF; DNA: TGTGCCAGCTCACCACTTCAGGGCACCGGGGAGCTGTTTTTT
V: TRBV2; size: -; D: -; J: TRBJ2-1; CDR3: CARTRPGAGAPYNEQFF; DNA: TGTGCCAGAACCCGGCCGGGGGCGGGGGCCCCCTACAATGAGCAGTTCTTC
V: TRBV12-5; size: -; D: -; J: TRBJ1-4; CDR3: CASGLVLGGSPTNEKLFF; DNA: TGTGCTAGTGGTTTGGTACTTGGGGGGTCCCCAACTAATGAAAAACTGTTTTTT
V: TRBV2; size: -; D: -; J: TRBJ2-1; CDR3: CASRGGSNEQFF; DNA: TGTGCCAGCAGAGGCGGGTCCAATGAGCAGTTCTTC
V: TRBV28; size: -; D: -; J: TRBJ2-6; CDR3: CASRRSGANVLTF; DNA: TGTGCCAGCAGGCGATCTGGGGCCAACGTCCTGACTTTC
V: TRBV24-1; size: -; D: TRBD2; J: TRBJ2-1; CDR3: CATATSGSSGYNEQFF; DNA: TGTGCCACCGCGACTAGCGGGAGCAGCGGTTACAATGAGCAGTTCTTC
V: TRBV2; size: -; D: -; J: TRBJ2-2; CDR3: CAREDSEYTGELFF; DNA: TGTGCCAGGGAGGACAGCGAGTACACCGGGGAGCTGTTTTTT
V: TRBV5-1; size: -; D: TRBD1; J: TRBJ2-2; CDR3: CASSLWTGDTGELFF; DNA: TGCGCCAGCAGCTTATGGACAGGAGACACCGGGGAGCTGTTTTTT
V: TRBV7-9; size: -; D: -; J: TRBJ1-1; CDR3: CASRKSGGLEAFF; DNA: TGTGCCAGCAGGAAGAGTGGGGGCCTTGAAGCTTTCTTT
V: TRBV12-1; size: -; D: -; J: TRBJ2-7; CDR3: CASSFPGQGSF; DNA: TGTGCCAGCAGCTTTCCGGGACAGGGCTCATTC
V: TRBV3-1/TRBV3-2; size: -; D: -; J: TRBJ1-2; CDR3: CASSKGDSYTF; DNA: TGTGCCAGCAGCAAAGGGGACAGCTACACCTTC
V: TRBV6-6; size: -; D: -; J: TRBJ1-1; CDR3: CASNPGTHNTEAFF; DNA: TGTGCCAGCAATCCCGGGACACACAACACTGAAGCTTTCTTT
V: TRBV5-4; size: -; D: -; J: TRBJ2-3; CDR3: CASSLRGSSTDTQYF; DNA: TGTGCCAGCAGCCTACGGGGTTCTAGCACAGATACGCAGTATTTT
V: TRBV4-2; size: -; D: -; J: TRBJ1-3; CDR3: CASSQDPGGNTIYF; DNA: TGTGCCAGCAGCCAAGATCCCGGTGGAAACACCATATATTTT
V: TRBV19; size: -; D: -; J: TRBJ2-6; CDR3: CASSIGFYSGANVLTF; DNA: TGTGCCAGTAGTATAGGTTTCTACTCTGGGGCCAACGTCCTGACTTTC
V: TRBV13; size: -; D: -; J: TRBJ1-3; CDR3: CASSSGWHRASGNTIYF; DNA: TGTGCCAGCAGTTCGGGGTGGCACAGGGCCTCTGGAAACACCATATATTTT
V: TRBV4-1; size: -; D: -; J: TRBJ2-7; CDR3: CASSQERAGEQYF; DNA: TGCGCCAGCAGCCAAGAGAGGGCCGGGGAGCAGTACTTC
V: TRBV5-1; size: -; D: -; J: TRBJ2-1; CDR3: CASSLIQTNSVTPKFF; DNA: TGCGCCAGCAGCTTAATACAGACTAATTCAGTTACCCCCAAGTTCTTC
V: TRBV14; size: -; D: TRBD1; J: TRBJ2-1; CDR3: CASSLHTGTGAYNEQFF; DNA: TGTGCCAGCAGTCTACACACCGGGACAGGTGCCTACAATGAGCAGTTCTTC
V: TRBV5-6; size: -; D: -; J: TRBJ2-7; CDR3: CASSTRIYEQYF; DNA: TGTGCCAGCAGCACCAGGATCTACGAGCAGTACTTC
V: TRBV18; size: once; D: TRBD2; J: TRBJ2-1; CDR3: CASSPGLAGGNEQFF; DNA: TGTGCCAGCTCCCCCGGACTAGCGGGAGGCAATGAGCAGTTCTTC
V: TRBV5-1; size: -; D: -; J: TRBJ1-1; CDR3: CASSHGGAQEAFF; DNA: TGCGCCAGCAGCCACGGGGGGGCTCAGGAAGCTTTCTTT
V: TRBV5-6; size: -; D: TRBD1; J: TRBJ1-6; CDR3: CASSFNTGGGSYNSPLHF; DNA: TGTGCCAGCAGCTTTAATACAGGGGGCGGCTCCTATAATTCACCCCTCCACTTT
V: TRBV18; size: -; D: TRBD1; J: TRBJ2-1; CDR3: CASSLRGDTGVEQFF; DNA: TGTGCCAGCTCACTCCGCGGCGATACAGGGGTTGAGCAGTTCTTC
V: TRBV7-3; size: once; D: TRBD1; J: TRBJ2-2; CDR3: CASSLRQGTGELFF; DNA: TGTGCCAGCAGCTTAAGACAGGGTACCGGGGAGCTGTTTTTT
V: TRBV21-1; size: -; D: -; J: TRBJ1-2; CDR3: CASSNVRGYGYTF; DNA: TGTGCCAGCAGCAACGTCAGGGGCTATGGCTACACCTTC
V: TRBV19; size: -; D: -; J: TRBJ2-7; CDR3: CASSTGQPSYEQYF; DNA: TGTGCCAGTAGTACCGGACAGCCCTCCTACGAGCAGTACTTC
V: TRBV2; size: -; D: TRBD1; J: TRBJ2-5; CDR3: CASSLVGTDQETQYF; DNA: TGTGCCAGCAGTCTGGTAGGGACAGACCAAGAGACCCAGTACTTC
V: TRBV3-1/TRBV3-2; size: few; D: -; J: TRBJ1-1; CDR3: CASSQFRGTEAFF; DNA: TGTGCCAGCAGCCAATTCAGGGGCACTGAAGCTTTCTTT
V: TRBV7-8; size: -; D: -; J: TRBJ2-1; CDR3: CASSRRTDNYNEQFF; DNA: TGTGCCAGCAGCAGACGGACAGACAATTACAATGAGCAGTTCTTC
V: TRBV27; size: -; D: TRBD2; J: TRBJ2-3; CDR3: CASSLSLGLAGGTDTQYF; DNA: TGTGCCAGCAGTTTATCCCTAGGACTAGCGGGAGGCACAGATACGCAGTATTTT